The 10 T cell receptor beta chains below all came from one sample that was sequenced in a study of blood T cell repertoires in COVID-19. Assay: immunoSEQ multiplex PCR; the TCRdb copy retains only in-frame clones and omits some. The sample has just under 150,000 clones; 75% to 90% are singletons. Specimen: peripheral blood. Receptors were obtained from a human donor in a cohort sampled during active COVID-19.

V and J are TRBV4-1 and TRBJ1-6; D is unresolved. Deletions cut 2 bases from V and 0 bases from J, with 11 bases between. The CDR3 totals 17 residues. The germline V gene has CDR1 MGHRA and CDR2 YSYEKL. Here the CDR3 reads CASSQYLESSYNSPLHF. CDR3 in DNA: TGCGCCAGCAGCCAATATCTCGAGAGCTCCTATAATTCACCCCTCCACTTT.

This clone was counted at least ten times. V usage is TRBV20-1 and J usage is TRBJ2-7; the D gene could be TRBD1 or TRBD2 (5 bases each). This CDR3 is 15 amino acids long. Trimming took off 3 bases at V and 0 bases at J, with 15 bases between the two ends. CDR1 is DFQATT and CDR2 is SNEGSKA in the germline V gene (reference sequence). The CDR3 region is CSASGAGLYSYEQYF. DNA of the CDR3: TGCAGTGCTAGTGGGGCAGGACTCTACTCCTACGAGCAGTACTTC.

The J gene is TRBJ1-4, the V gene TRBV5-1, with 7 bases identical to TRBD1. This CDR3 spans 18 amino acids. V lost 1 base and J lost 0; bases outside the gene matches: 9. Germline CDR1 reads SGHRS; CDR2 reads YFSETQ. The CDR3 region is CASSLSGTAYATNEKLFF. CDR3 nucleotides: TGCGCCAGCAGCTTGTCCGGGACAGCTTATGCAACTAATGAAAAACTGTTTTTT.

This chain uses TRBV5-1 with TRBJ1-1; 10 bases agree with TRBD1. Germline CDR1 SGHRS, CDR2 YFSETQ. This CDR3 is built from 14 residues. J gave up 5 bases and V 9 bases, and 10 bases lay outside the gene matches. CDR3 amino acids: CATSSGTGETEAFF. In nucleotides, the CDR3 is TGCGCCACCTCCTCCGGGACAGGGGAAACTGAAGCTTTCTTT.

This clone was seen more than once but under ten times. The CDR3 DNA follows: TGTGCCAGCAGCTTAGGGGAGTCCTATGGCTACACCTTC. It translates to CASSLGESYGYTF. This rearrangement joins TRBV7-2 to TRBJ1-2; D remains ambiguous. Germline V gene data show CDR1 as SGHTA and CDR2 as FQGNSA. The CDR3 spans 13 residues. The germline V and J ends were trimmed by 1 base and 4 bases, with 7 bases remaining between them. Variable domain in full (rest from reference TRBV7-2 and TRBJ1-2): GAGVSQSPSNKVTEKGKDVELRCDPISGHTALYWYRQSLGQGLEFLIYFQGNSAPDKSGLPSDRFSAERTGGSVSTLTIQRTQQEDSAVYLCASSLGESYGYTFGSGTRLTVV.

As concerns this clone: The same CDR3 can be traced to other DNA sequences in this sample. The gene calls are TRBV19 and TRBJ2-7; tentatively, D is TRBD2 (6 bases). V was cut by 3 bases and J by 4 bases, with 7 bases left in between. This CDR3 comprises 12 residues. Germline V CDR1 and CDR2: LNHDA, SQIVND (reference sequence). The CDR3 sequence is CASSIGGYEQYF. The CDR3 DNA follows: TGTGCCAGTAGTATCGGGGGATACGAGCAGTACTTC.

This chain links TRBV6-1 with TRBJ1-5; 8 nucleotides match TRBD1. CDR3 length equals 16 residues. The ends lost 0 bases at V and 7 bases at J; junction bases unmatched: 8. Germline V gene sequence: CDR1 MNHNS, CDR2 SASEGT. The CDR3 is CASSEAGQGAGQPQHF. Written as DNA, the CDR3 is TGTGCCAGCAGTGAAGCCGGCCAGGGGGCAGGGCAGCCCCAGCATTTT.

The chain recombines TRBV11-2 with TRBJ2-2; 8 nucleotides agree with TRBD2. The V and J ends lost 3 bases and 6 bases, in that order; junction bases with no gene match: 9. This CDR3 comprises 16 residues. Germline V gene data show CDR1 as SGHAT and CDR2 as FQNNGV. The CDR3 here is CASSFTAGGFAGELFF. The CDR3 nucleotides read TGTGCCAGCAGCTTCACTGCGGGGGGTTTTGCCGGGGAGCTGTTTTTT.

The chain combines TRBV6-2 or TRBV6-3 with TRBJ1-4; TRBD1 agrees at 7 bases. CDR1 MNHEY and CDR2 SVGEGT come from the germline V gene. V trimming: 6 bases; J trimming: 7 bases; junction bases outside the gene matches: 14. The length of the CDR3 is 16 residues. The CDR3 sequence: CASSSPPGGQGEKLFF. The CDR3 coding sequence is TGTGCCAGCAGCTCACCCCCAGGGGGTCAGGGTGAAAAACTGTTTTTT.

This chain links TRBV5-1 with TRBJ2-7, with D maybe TRBD1 (7 bases). The ends were cut back, 4 bases at V and 1 base at J, with 12 bases in the middle. CDR1 is SGHRS, CDR2 YFSETQ, per germline. The CDR3 sequence is 14 residues long. CDR3 coding DNA: TGCGCCAGCAGCCTGCCAGGGGGGTCCTACGAGCAGTACTTC. Translation gives CASSLPGGSYEQYF.